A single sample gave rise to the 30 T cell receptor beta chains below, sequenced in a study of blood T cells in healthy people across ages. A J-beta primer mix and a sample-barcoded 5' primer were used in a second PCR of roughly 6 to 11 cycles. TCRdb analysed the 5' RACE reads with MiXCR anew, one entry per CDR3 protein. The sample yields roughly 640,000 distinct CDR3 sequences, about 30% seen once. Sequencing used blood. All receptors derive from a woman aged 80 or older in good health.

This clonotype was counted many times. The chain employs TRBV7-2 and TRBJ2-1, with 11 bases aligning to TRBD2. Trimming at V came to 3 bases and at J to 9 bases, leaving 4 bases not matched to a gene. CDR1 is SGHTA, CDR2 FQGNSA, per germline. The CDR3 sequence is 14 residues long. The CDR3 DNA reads TGTGCCAGCAGCTTGCTAGCGGGGGGTGGTGAGCAGTTCTTC. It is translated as CASSLLAGGGEQFF.

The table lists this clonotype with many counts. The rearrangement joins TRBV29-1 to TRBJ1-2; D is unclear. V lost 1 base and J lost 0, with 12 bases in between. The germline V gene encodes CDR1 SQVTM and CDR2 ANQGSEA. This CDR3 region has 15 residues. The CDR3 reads CSVEGIRFSNYGYTF. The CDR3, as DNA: TGCAGCGTTGAAGGTATTAGGTTTTCTAACTATGGCTACACCTTC.

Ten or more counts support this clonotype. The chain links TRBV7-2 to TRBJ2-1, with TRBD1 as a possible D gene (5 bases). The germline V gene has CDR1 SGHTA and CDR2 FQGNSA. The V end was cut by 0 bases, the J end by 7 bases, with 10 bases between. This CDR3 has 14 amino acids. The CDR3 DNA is TGTGCCAGCAGCTTAGCTGCAGGGTCGAATGAGCAGTTCTTC. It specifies CASSLAAGSNEQFF.

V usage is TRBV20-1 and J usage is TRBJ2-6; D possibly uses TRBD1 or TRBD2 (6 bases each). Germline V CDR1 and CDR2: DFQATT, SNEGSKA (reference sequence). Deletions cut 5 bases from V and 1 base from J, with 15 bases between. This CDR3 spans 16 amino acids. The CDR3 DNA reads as TGCAGTGCTGGCGGCAGGGGAGGATCTGGGGCCAACGTCCTGACTTTC. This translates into CSAGGRGGSGANVLTF.

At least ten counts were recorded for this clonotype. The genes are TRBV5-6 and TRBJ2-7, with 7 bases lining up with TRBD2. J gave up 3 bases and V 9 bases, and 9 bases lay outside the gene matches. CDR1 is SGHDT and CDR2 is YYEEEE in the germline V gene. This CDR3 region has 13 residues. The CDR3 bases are TGTGCCACCCAATTCGGGGGGAGCTACGAGCAGTACTTC. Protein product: CATQFGGSYEQYF.

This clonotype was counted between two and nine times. In DNA, the CDR3 is TGTGCCAGCAGCCCAATAGGGTTGGAGACCCAGTACTTC. Translating gives CASSPIGLETQYF. J is TRBJ2-5 and V is TRBV3-1; D is unclear. There are 13 residues in the CDR3. Germline V gene lookup returns CDR1 LGHDT and CDR2 YNNKEL (reference sequence). V lost 4 bases and J 5 bases, leaving 11 bases between the germline ends.

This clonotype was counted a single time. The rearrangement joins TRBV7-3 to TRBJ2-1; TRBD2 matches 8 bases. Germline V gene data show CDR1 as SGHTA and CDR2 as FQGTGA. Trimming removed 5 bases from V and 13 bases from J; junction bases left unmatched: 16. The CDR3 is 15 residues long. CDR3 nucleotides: TGTGCCAGCAGCCCGGGACTAGGGTTCCGTTATAAACAGTTCTTC. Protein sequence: CASSPGLGFRYKQFF.

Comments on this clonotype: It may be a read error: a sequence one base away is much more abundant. The CDR3 spells CASSSSVGGYAEAFF. In DNA, the CDR3 is TGTGCCAGCAGCTCCTCGGTGGGAGGGTACGCTGAAGCTTTCTTT. V is TRBV7-3 and J is TRBJ1-1; no definite D call. This CDR3 is 15 amino acids long. The ends were cut back, 4 bases at V and 6 bases at J, with 18 bases in the middle. Germline V gene sequence: CDR1 SGHTA, CDR2 FQGTGA.

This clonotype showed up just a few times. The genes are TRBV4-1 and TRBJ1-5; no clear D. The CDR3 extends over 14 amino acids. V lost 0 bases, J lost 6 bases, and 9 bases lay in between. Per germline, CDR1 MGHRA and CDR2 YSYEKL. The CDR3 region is CASSQDEGVQPQHF. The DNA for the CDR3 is TGCGCCAGCAGCCAAGATGAAGGAGTTCAGCCCCAGCATTTT.

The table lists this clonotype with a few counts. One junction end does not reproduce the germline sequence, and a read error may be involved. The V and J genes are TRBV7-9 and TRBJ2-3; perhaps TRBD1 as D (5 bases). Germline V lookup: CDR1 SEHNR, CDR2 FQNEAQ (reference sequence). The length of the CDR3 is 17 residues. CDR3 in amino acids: CASSLARRPGARDAQYF. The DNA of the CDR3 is TGTGCCAGCAGCTTAGCGAGGCGCCCTGGGGCTCGAGATGCGCAGTATTTT.

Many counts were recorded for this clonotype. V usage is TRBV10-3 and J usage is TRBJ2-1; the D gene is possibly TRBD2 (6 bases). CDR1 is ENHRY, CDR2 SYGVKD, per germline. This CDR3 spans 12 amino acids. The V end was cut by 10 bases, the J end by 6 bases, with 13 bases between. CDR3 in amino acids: CASAGRGNEQFF. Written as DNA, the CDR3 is TGTGCCAGCGCCGGGCGGGGCAATGAGCAGTTCTTC.

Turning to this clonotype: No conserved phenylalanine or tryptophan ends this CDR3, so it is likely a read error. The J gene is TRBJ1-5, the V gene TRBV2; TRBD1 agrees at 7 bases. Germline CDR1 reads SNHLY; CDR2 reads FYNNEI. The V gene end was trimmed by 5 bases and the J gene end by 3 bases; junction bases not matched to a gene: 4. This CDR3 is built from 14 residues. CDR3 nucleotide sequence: TGTGCCAGCAGTTGGGGGACAGTCAATCAGCCCCAGCATTCT. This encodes CASSWGTVNQPQHS.

The CDR3 protein is CASSVSAAQETQYF. The CDR3 DNA reads as TGCGCCAGCAGCGTTTCGGCAGCTCAAGAGACCCAGTACTTC. The chain is built from TRBV5-1 and TRBJ2-5; D is unclear. Germline V lookup: CDR1 SGHRS, CDR2 YFSETQ. Trimming shortened V by 4 bases and J by 2 bases, and 12 bases separated the two germline ends. The CDR3 consists of 14 residues.

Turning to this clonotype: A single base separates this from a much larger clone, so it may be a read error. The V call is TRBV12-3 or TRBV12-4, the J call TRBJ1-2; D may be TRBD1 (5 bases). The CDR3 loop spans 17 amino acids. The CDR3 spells CASSFTASAIWGYGHTF. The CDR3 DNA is TGTGCCAGCAGCTTTACTGCATCGGCAATCTGGGGCTATGGCCACACCTTC.

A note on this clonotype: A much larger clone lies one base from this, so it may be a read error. CDR3 protein: CASSRASGGRTDTQYF. The DNA for the CDR3 is TGTGCCAGCAGCCGAGCTTCCGGGGGGCGCACAGATACGCAGTATTTT. This chain uses TRBV14 with TRBJ2-3; the D gene is possibly TRBD2 (7 bases). Germline V lookup: CDR1 SGHDN, CDR2 FVKESK. V lost 4 bases and J lost 1, with 15 bases in between. This CDR3 contains 16 residues.

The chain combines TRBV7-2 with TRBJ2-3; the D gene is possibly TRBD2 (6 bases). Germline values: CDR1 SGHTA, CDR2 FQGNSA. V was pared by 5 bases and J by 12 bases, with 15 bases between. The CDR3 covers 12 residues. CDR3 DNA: TGTGCCAGCAGCGTCCTAGCGCGCGATCAGTATTTT. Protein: CASSVLARDQYF.

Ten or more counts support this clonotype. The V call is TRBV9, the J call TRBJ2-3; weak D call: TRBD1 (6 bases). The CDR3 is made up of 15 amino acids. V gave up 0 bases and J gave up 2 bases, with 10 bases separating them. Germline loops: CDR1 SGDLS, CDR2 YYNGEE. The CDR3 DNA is TGTGCCAGCAGCGTAGCAGGGGACCCCACAGATACGCAGTATTTT. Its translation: CASSVAGDPTDTQYF.

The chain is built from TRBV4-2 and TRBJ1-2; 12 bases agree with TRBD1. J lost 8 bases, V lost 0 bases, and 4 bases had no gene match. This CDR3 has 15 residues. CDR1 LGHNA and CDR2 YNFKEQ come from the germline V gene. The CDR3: CASSQDRDRGQGYTF. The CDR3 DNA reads TGTGCCAGCAGCCAAGATAGGGACAGGGGGCAAGGCTACACCTTC.

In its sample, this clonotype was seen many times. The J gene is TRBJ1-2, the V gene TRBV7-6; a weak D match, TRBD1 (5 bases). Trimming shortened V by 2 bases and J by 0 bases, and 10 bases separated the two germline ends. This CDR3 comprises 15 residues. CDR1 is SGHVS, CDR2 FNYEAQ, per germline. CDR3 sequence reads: CASSLTQTANYGYTF. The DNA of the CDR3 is TGTGCCAGCAGCTTAACGCAGACAGCTAACTATGGCTACACCTTC.

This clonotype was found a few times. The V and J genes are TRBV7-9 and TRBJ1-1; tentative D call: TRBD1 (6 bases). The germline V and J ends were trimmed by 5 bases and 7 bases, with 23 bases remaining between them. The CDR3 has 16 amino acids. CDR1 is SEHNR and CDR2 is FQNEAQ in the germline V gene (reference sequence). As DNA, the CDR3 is TGTGCCAGCAGCCTTCTTCCCGGGACATTACACCATGAAGCTTTCTTT. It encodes CASSLLPGTLHHEAFF.

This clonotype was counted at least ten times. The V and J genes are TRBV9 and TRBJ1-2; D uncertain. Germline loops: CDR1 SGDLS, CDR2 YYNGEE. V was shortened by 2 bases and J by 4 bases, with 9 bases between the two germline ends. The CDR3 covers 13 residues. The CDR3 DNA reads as TGTGCCAGCAGCGTCGGAATAGGCTATGGCTACACCTTC. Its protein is CASSVGIGYGYTF.

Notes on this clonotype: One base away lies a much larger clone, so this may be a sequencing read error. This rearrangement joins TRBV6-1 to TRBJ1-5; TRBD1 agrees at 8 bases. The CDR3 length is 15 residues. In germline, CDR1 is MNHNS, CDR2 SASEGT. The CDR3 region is CASSKATGAGQPQHF. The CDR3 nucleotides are TGTGCCAGCAGTAAAGCGACAGGGGCTGGCCAGCCCCAGCATTTT.

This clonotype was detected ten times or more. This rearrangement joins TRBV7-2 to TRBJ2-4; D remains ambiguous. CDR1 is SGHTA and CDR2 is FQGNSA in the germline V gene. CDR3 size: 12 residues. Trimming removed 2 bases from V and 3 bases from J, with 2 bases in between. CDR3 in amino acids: CASSLNKNIQYF. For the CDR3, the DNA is TGTGCCAGCAGCTTAAACAAAAACATTCAGTACTTC.

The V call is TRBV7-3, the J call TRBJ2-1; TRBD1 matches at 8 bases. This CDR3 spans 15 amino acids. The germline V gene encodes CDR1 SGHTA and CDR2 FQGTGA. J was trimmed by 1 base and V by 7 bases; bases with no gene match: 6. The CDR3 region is CASIVQGESYNEQFF. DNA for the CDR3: TGTGCCAGCATTGTACAGGGGGAGTCCTACAATGAGCAGTTCTTC.

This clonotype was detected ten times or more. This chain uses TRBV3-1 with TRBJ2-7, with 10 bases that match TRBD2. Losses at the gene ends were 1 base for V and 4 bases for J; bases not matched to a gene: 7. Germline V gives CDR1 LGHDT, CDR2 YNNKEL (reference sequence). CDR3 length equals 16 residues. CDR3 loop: CASSQGPSGGFYEQYF. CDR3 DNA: TGTGCCAGCAGCCAAGGGCCTAGCGGGGGATTTTACGAGCAGTACTTC.

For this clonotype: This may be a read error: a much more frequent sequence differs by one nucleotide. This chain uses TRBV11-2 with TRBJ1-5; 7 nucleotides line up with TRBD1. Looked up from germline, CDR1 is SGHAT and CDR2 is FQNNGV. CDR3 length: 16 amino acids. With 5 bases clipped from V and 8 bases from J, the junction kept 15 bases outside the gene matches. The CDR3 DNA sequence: TGTGCCAGCAGCGCCCGTACAGGGGTTGGGGGAGAGCCCCAGCATTTT. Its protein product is CASSARTGVGGEPQHF.

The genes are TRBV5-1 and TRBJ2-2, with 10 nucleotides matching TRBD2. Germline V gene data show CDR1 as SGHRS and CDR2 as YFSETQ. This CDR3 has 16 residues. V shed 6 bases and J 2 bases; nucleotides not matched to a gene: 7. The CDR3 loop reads CASKEERGGNTGELFF. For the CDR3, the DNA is TGCGCCAGCAAGGAAGAGCGGGGGGGCAACACCGGGGAGCTGTTTTTT.

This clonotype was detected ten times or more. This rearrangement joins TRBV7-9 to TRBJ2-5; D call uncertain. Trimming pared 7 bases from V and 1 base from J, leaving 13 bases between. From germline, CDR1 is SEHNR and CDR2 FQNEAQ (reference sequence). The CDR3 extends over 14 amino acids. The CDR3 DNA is TGTGCCAGCAATCCCAGACGGACCCAAGAGACCCAGTACTTC. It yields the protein CASNPRRTQETQYF. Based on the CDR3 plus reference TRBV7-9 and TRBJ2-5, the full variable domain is DTGVSQNPRHKITKRGQNVTFRCDPISEHNRLYWYRQTLGQGPEFLTYFQNEAQLEKSRLLSDRFSAERPKGSFSTLEIQRTEQGDSAMYLCASNPRRTQETQYFGPGTRLLVL.

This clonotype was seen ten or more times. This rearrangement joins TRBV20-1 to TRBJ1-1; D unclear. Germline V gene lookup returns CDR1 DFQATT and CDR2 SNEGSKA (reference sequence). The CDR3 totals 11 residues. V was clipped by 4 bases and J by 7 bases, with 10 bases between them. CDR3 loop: CSATGTIEAFF. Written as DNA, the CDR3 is TGCAGTGCTACGGGAACAATTGAAGCTTTCTTT.

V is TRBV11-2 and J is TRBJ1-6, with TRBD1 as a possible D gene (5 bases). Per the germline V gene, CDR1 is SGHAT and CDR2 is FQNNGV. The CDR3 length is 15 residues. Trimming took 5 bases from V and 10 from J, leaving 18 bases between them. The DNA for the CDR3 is TGTGCCAGCAGCAGAACACGGGACCCTACCTCACCCCTCCACTTT. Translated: CASSRTRDPTSPLHF.